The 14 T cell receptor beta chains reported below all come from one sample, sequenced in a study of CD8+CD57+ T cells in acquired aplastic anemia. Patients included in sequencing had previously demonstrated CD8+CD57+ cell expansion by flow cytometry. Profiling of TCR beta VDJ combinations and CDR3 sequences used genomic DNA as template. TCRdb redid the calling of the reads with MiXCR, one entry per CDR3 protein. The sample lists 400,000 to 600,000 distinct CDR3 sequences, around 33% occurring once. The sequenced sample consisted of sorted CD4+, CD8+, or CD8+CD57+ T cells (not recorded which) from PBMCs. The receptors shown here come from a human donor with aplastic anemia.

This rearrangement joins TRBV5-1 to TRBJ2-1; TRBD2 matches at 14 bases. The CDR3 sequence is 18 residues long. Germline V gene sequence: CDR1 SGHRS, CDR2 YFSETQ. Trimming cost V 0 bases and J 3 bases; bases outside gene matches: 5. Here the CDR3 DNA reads TGCGCCAGCAGCTTGGCCCGACTAGCGGGAGGGGTCTACAATGAGCAGTTCTTC. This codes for CASSLARLAGGVYNEQFF.

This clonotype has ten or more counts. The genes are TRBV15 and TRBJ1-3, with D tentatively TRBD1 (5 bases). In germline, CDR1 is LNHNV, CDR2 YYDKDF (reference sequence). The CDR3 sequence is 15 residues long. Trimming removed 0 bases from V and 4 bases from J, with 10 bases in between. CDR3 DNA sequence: TGTGCCACCAGCAGAGATAGGGGTCCGGGAAACACCATATATTTT. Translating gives CATSRDRGPGNTIYF. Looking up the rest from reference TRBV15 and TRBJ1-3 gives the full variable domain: DAMVIQNPRYQVTQFGKPVTLSCSQTLNHNVMYWYQQKSSQAPKLLFHYYDKDFNNEADTPDNFQSRRPNTSFCFLDIRSPGLGDTAMYLCATSRDRGPGNTIYFGEGSWLTVV.

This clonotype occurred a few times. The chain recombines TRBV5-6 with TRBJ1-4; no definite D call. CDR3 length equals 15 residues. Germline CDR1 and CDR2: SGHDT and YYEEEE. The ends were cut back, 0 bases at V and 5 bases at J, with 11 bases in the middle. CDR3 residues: CASSLGVRRNEKLFF. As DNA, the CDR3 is TGTGCCAGCAGCTTGGGGGTCAGAAGAAATGAAAAACTGTTTTTT. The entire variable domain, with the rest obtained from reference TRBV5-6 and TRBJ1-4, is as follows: DAGVTQSPTHLIKTRGQQVTLRCSPKSGHDTVSWYQQALGQGPQFIFQYYEEEERQRGNFPDRFSGHQFPNYSSELNVNALLLGDSALYLCASSLGVRRNEKLFFGSGTQLSVL.

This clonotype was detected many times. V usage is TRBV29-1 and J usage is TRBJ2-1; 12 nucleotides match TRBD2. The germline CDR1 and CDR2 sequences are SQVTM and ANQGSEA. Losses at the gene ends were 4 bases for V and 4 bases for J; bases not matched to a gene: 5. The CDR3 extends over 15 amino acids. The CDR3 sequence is CSVATTSGGYNEQFF. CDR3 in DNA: TGCAGCGTTGCAACAACTAGCGGGGGGTACAATGAGCAGTTCTTC.

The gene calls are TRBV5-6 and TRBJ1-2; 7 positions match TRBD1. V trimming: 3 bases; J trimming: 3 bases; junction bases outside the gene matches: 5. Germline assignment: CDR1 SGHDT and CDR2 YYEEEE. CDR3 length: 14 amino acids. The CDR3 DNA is TGTGCCAGCAGCTCGGGACAGACCGACTATGGCTACACCTTC. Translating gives CASSSGQTDYGYTF. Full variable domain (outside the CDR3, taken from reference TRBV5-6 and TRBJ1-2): DAGVTQSPTHLIKTRGQQVTLRCSPKSGHDTVSWYQQALGQGPQFIFQYYEEEERQRGNFPDRFSGHQFPNYSSELNVNALLLGDSALYLCASSSGQTDYGYTFGSGTRLTVV.

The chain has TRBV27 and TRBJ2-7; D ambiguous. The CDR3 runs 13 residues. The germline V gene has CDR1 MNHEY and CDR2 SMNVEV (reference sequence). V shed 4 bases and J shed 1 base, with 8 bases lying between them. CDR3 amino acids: CASSWMGSYEQYF. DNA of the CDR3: TGTGCCAGCAGTTGGATGGGATCCTACGAGCAGTACTTC.

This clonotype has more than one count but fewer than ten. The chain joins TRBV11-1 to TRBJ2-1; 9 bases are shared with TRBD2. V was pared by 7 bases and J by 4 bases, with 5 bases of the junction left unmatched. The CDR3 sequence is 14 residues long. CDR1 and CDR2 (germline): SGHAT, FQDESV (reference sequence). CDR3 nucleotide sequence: TGTGCCAGCAAGCTAGCGGGGTTGTACAATGAGCAGTTCTTC. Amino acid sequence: CASKLAGLYNEQFF.

In nucleotides, the CDR3 is TGTGCCAGCAGCTTGGTTGGGAAACCAAACACTGAAGCTTTCTTT. It codes for CASSLVGKPNTEAFF. V and J are TRBV5-5 and TRBJ1-1; D gene ambiguous. Germline V gene sequence: CDR1 SGHKS, CDR2 YYEKEE (reference sequence). Trimming took off 0 bases at V and 2 bases at J, with 11 bases between the two ends. The CDR3 covers 15 residues.

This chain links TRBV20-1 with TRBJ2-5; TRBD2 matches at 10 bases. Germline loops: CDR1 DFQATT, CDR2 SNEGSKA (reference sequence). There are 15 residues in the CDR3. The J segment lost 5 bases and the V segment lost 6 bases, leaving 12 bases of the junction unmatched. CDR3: CSASVSSGGVETQYF. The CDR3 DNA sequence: TGCAGTGCATCCGTGTCGAGCGGGGGGGTTGAGACCCAGTACTTC.

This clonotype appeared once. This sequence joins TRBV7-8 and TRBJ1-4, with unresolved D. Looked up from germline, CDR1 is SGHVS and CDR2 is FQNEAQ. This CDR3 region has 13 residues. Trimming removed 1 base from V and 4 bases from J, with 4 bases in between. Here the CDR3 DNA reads TGTGCCAGCAGCTTAGACCTTAATGAAAAACTGTTTTTT. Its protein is CASSLDLNEKLFF.

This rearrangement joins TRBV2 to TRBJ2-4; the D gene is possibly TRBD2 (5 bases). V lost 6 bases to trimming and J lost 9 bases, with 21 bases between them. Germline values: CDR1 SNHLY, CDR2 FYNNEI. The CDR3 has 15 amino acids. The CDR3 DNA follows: TGTGCCAGCAGCCAAGCCGCCTTAGAAGGGAGCATTCAGTACTTC. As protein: CASSQAALEGSIQYF.

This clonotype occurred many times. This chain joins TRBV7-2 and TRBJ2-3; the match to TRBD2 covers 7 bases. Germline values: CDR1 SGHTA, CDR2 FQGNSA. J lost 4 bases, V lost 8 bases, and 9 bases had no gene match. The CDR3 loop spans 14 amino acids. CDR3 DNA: TGTGCCAGCCGATCCGGGCTAGCGGCAGATACGCAGTATTTT. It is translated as CASRSGLAADTQYF.

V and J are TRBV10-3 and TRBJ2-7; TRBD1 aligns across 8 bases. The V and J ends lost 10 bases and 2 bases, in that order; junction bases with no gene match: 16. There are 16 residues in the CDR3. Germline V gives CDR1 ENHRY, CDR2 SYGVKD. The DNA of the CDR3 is TGTGCCAGCAGAATACTTTCAGGACAGGGACCCTACGAGCAGTACTTC. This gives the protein CASRILSGQGPYEQYF.

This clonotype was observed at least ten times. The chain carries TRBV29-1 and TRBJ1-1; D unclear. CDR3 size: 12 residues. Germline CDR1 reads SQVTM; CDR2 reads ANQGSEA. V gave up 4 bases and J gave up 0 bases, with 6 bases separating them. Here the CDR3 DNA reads TGCAGCGTTGGGGGATTGAACACTGAAGCTTTCTTT. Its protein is CSVGGLNTEAFF.